These T cell receptor beta chains were read from a single sample in a study of brain T cells in children with intractable seizures. Here immunoSEQ multiplex PCR was the method, and the copy in TCRdb shows in-frame clones only, minus some. The table records around 80,000 clones, around nine tenths of them present only once. Here the sequenced sample was peripheral blood, taken at surgery. The receptors stem from a girl aged 2 to 9 with Rasmussen encephalitis and intractable seizures. Each CDR3 is given with its conserved first and last residue. A D gene is named only where the DNA matches it firmly. Some rows mark clone size as missing; the rest say once, few, many or name a class of expanded clone.

J,size,V,D,CDR3,DNA
TRBJ1-1,NA,TRBV7-2,NA,CASSLRRSRGMNTEAFF,TGTGCCAGCAGCTTAAGAAGGTCGCGGGGGATGAACACTGAAGCTTTCTTT
TRBJ1-1,NA,TRBV19,NA,CASSIDGEGGGYTEAFF,TGTGCCAGTAGTATAGATGGGGAAGGGGGTGGGTACACTGAAGCTTTCTTT
TRBJ1-2,once,TRBV10-2,NA,CASSESLQGYGYTF,TGCGCCAGCAGTGAGTCTTTGCAGGGCTATGGCTACACCTTC
TRBJ2-3,NA,TRBV3-1/TRBV3-2,NA,CASTPPLSDTQYF,TGTGCCAGCACCCCCCCGCTTTCAGATACGCAGTATTTT
TRBJ1-1,NA,TRBV18,TRBD1,CASSPDRVNTEAFF,TGTGCCAGCTCACCCGACAGGGTGAACACTGAAGCTTTCTTT
TRBJ1-4,once,TRBV19,NA,CASSISVVRGSEKLFF,TGTGCCAGTAGTATATCGGTTGTCAGGGGAAGTGAAAAACTGTTTTTT
TRBJ2-4,once,TRBV28,NA,CASSRRRPRENIQYF,TGTGCCAGCTCCCGGAGGAGGCCCCGAGAAAACATTCAGTACTTC
TRBJ2-1,NA,TRBV11-3,NA,CASSPSTGSYNEQFF,TGTGCCAGCAGCCCGTCAACGGGCTCCTACAATGAGCAGTTCTTC
TRBJ2-7,NA,TRBV28,TRBD1,CASSLVPGQINYEQYF,TGTGCCAGCAGTTTGGTCCCGGGACAGATCAACTACGAGCAGTACTTC
TRBJ2-3,NA,TRBV30,NA,CAWSVQDTQYF,TGTGCCTGGAGTGTACAGGATACGCAGTATTTT
TRBJ2-6,NA,TRBV14,NA,CASSQGWSRRHSGANVLTF,TGTGCCAGCAGCCAAGGTTGGTCGCGAAGGCACTCTGGGGCCAACGTCCTGACTTTC
TRBJ2-1,NA,TRBV10-3,TRBD1,CAISKGGGQGDNEQFF,TGTGCCATCAGTAAGGGAGGGGGACAGGGGGACAATGAGCAGTTCTTC
TRBJ2-2,NA,TRBV11-3,TRBD2,CASRLAGDTGELFF,TGTGCCAGCAGACTAGCGGGAGACACCGGGGAGCTGTTTTTT
TRBJ2-5,NA,TRBV6-5,NA,CASSYDGLETQYF,TGTGCCAGCAGTTATGACGGGTTAGAGACCCAGTACTTC
TRBJ2-2,NA,TRBV18,NA,CASSPITLTGELFF,TGTGCCAGCTCACCGATCACACTCACCGGGGAGCTGTTTTTT
TRBJ2-7,once,TRBV7-2,NA,CASSTDGAAYEQYF,TGTGCCAGCAGCACGGACGGAGCCGCCTACGAGCAGTACTTC
TRBJ1-3,NA,TRBV5-4,NA,CASSLSPVDTIYF,TGTGCCAGCAGCTTGTCCCCGGTGGACACCATATATTTT
TRBJ1-6,NA,TRBV6-5,TRBD1,CASSQLTGDGSPLHF,TGTGCCAGCAGTCAATTAACAGGGGACGGTTCACCCCTCCACTTT
TRBJ1-1,NA,TRBV5-4,NA,CASSLELRGREAFF,TGTGCCAGCAGCTTAGAACTTCGGGGGCGAGAAGCTTTCTTT
TRBJ1-4,NA,TRBV3-1/TRBV3-2,NA,CVSSQDVSNEKLFF,TGTGTCAGCAGCCAGGACGTCTCTAATGAAAAACTGTTTTTT
TRBJ1-1,NA,TRBV28,TRBD1,CASSTGGGNTEAFF,TGTGCCAGCAGTACAGGGGGCGGGAACACTGAAGCTTTCTTT
TRBJ2-7,NA,TRBV7-8,TRBD2,CASSFGSLYGRAFYEQYF,TGTGCCAGCAGCTTTGGAAGTTTGTACGGGAGGGCTTTCTACGAGCAGTACTTC
TRBJ1-1,NA,TRBV19,NA,CASSSDGTSATTEAFF,TGTGCCAGTAGTTCGGACGGGACATCTGCTACAACTGAAGCTTTCTTT
TRBJ1-2,NA,TRBV30,NA,CAWSQGDYGYTF,TGTGCCTGGAGTCAGGGCGACTATGGCTACACCTTC
TRBJ2-5,NA,TRBV24-1,NA,CATSDLQGRGETQYF,TGTGCCACCAGTGATTTGCAGGGGCGAGGGGAGACCCAGTACTTC
TRBJ1-1,NA,TRBV7-8,NA,CASSLARNTEAFF,TGTGCCAGCAGCTTAGCGAGGAACACTGAAGCTTTCTTT
TRBJ2-7,NA,TRBV5-4,TRBD1,CASSQGTGSVHEQYF,TGTGCCAGCAGCCAAGGGACAGGGTCTGTGCACGAGCAGTACTTC
TRBJ1-4,NA,TRBV6-5,TRBD1,CASSLRGSSEKLFF,TGTGCCAGCAGCCTCAGGGGGTCGTCTGAAAAACTGTTTTTT
TRBJ2-1,NA,TRBV7-9,NA,CASSLSGSHEQFF,TGTGCCAGCAGCTTATCAGGGTCGCATGAGCAGTTCTTC
TRBJ2-1,NA,TRBV5-6,NA,CASSLEVGGAYNEQFF,TGTGCCAGCAGCTTGGAGGTGGGAGGAGCCTACAATGAGCAGTTCTTC
TRBJ1-3,NA,TRBV15,NA,CATSRDWRTSSGNTIYF,TGTGCCACCAGCAGAGATTGGCGGACTAGCTCTGGAAACACCATATATTTT
TRBJ2-7,once,TRBV9,NA,CASSAYRGPGGNEQYF,TGTGCCAGCAGCGCATACAGGGGACCCGGGGGGAACGAGCAGTACTTC
TRBJ2-5,NA,TRBV6-4,TRBD1,CASRDRGETQYF,TGTGCCAGCAGGGACAGGGGGGAGACCCAGTACTTC
TRBJ2-7,NA,TRBV27,NA,CASSLSRVSNEQYF,TGTGCCAGCAGTTTATCCAGGGTCTCCAACGAGCAGTACTTC
TRBJ2-3,NA,TRBV5-4,NA,CASSLTGSSTDTQYF,TGTGCCAGCAGCTTGACAGGGTCTAGCACAGATACGCAGTATTTT
TRBJ2-3,NA,TRBV10-1,TRBD1,CASSESGRGLVDTQYF,TGCGCCAGCAGTGAGTCCGGCAGGGGGCTCGTGGATACGCAGTATTTT
TRBJ1-4,NA,TRBV18,TRBD1,CASSVGQVNEKLFF,TGTGCCAGCTCAGTTGGACAGGTTAATGAAAAACTGTTTTTT
TRBJ1-3,NA,TRBV6-5,TRBD1,CASWTGGNTIYF,TGTGCCAGTTGGACAGGGGGAAACACCATATATTTT
TRBJ1-2,NA,TRBV27,NA,CASSPRGLNYGYTF,TGTGCCAGCAGTCCCCGGGGGCTAAACTATGGCTACACCTTC
TRBJ1-1,NA,TRBV5-4,NA,CASSSTGRAVTEAFF,TGTGCCAGCAGCTCTACAGGGAGGGCTGTCACTGAAGCTTTCTTT
TRBJ1-4,NA,TRBV2,NA,CASSAGLESEKLFF,TGTGCCAGCAGCGCGGGCCTAGAAAGCGAAAAACTGTTTTTT
TRBJ1-5,NA,TRBV7-9,TRBD1,CASSLALGTGDNQPQHF,TGTGCCAGCAGCTTAGCGCTGGGGACAGGGGACAATCAGCCCCAGCATTTT
TRBJ1-5,NA,TRBV2,NA,CASSGGRYSNQPQHF,TGTGCCAGCAGTGGGGGACGGTATAGCAATCAGCCCCAGCATTTT
TRBJ1-5,NA,TRBV19,NA,CASSIFRHSNQPQHF,TGTGCCAGTAGTATATTCAGGCATAGCAATCAGCCCCAGCATTTT
TRBJ1-2,NA,TRBV19,TRBD1,CAAGQGEGFGYTF,TGTGCCGCTGGACAGGGGGAGGGGTTTGGCTACACCTTC
TRBJ1-4,once,TRBV5-1,NA,CASSRGTPGGEKLFF,TGCGCCAGCAGCAGAGGGACTCCGGGGGGTGAAAAACTGTTTTTT
TRBJ1-4,NA,TRBV2,NA,CASSEGGHPATNEKLFF,TGTGCCAGCAGTGAAGGGGGGCACCCTGCAACTAATGAAAAACTGTTTTTT
TRBJ1-2,NA,TRBV28,NA,CASSSGWGYTF,TGTGCCAGCAGTTCAGGGTGGGGCTACACCTTC
TRBJ2-1,NA,TRBV14,NA,CASSQDILSGNEQFF,TGTGCCAGCAGCCAGGACATTCTCTCGGGAAATGAGCAGTTCTTC
TRBJ1-2,NA,TRBV10-3,TRBD1,CATFTGAVSYGYTF,TGTGCCACCTTTACAGGGGCGGTCTCCTATGGCTACACCTTC
TRBJ1-6,NA,TRBV28,NA,CASTPGIDLHF,TGTGCCAGCACCCCGGGAATCGACCTCCACTTT
TRBJ2-2,NA,TRBV5-6,NA,CASSLERGSGELFF,TGTGCCAGCAGCTTGGAAAGGGGGTCAGGGGAGCTGTTTTTT
TRBJ2-3,once,TRBV5-6,NA,CASSSGGGGVDTQYF,TGTGCCAGCAGCTCCGGAGGAGGGGGCGTAGATACGCAGTATTTT
TRBJ2-3,NA,TRBV19,TRBD2,CASSMSGRDGGTQYF,TGTGCCAGTAGTATGAGCGGGAGAGATGGGGGTACGCAGTATTTT
TRBJ1-6,NA,TRBV5-5,NA,CASSLLGGTSHSPLHF,TGTGCCAGCAGCTTGCTTGGCGGGACATCTCATTCACCCCTCCACTTT